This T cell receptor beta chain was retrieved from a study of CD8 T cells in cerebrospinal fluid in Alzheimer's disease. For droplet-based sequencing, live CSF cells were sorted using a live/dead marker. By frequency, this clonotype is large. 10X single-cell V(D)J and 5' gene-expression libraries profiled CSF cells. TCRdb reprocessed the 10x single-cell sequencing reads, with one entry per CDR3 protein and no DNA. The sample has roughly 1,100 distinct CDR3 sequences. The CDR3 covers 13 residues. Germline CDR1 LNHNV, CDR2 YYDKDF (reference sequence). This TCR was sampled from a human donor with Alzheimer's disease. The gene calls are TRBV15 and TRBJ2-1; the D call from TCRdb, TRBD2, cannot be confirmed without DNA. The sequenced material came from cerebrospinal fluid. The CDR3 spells CATSRRELGEQFF.